This passage covers 7 T cell receptor beta chains from one sample sequenced in a study of blood T cell repertoires in COVID-19. Sequencing was performed with immunoSEQ multiplex PCR; in TCRdb, only in-frame clones are kept and a portion is missing. The table includes approximately 200,000 clones, 80% to 90% detected once. Source material: PBMCs or T cells enriched from blood (not recorded which). All receptors derive from a man aged 35 to 55 who had recovered from COVID-19.

The chain links TRBV6-2 or TRBV6-3 to TRBJ2-1, with 10 bases aligning to TRBD1. The J segment lost 8 bases and the V segment lost 6 bases, leaving 13 bases of the junction unmatched. The CDR3 runs 16 residues. The germline gives CDR1 MNHEY, CDR2 SVGEGT. In nucleotides, the CDR3 is TGTGCCAGCAGCTTTTCCCCGGGACAGGGGTTGGATGAGCAGTTCTTC. Translation gives CASSFSPGQGLDEQFF.

Only a few counts were recorded for this clone. The chain couples TRBV4-2 to TRBJ2-1; TRBD2 matches 9 bases. Germline V gene data show CDR1 as LGHNA and CDR2 as YNFKEQ. The CDR3 spans 17 residues. The V segment lost 4 bases and the J segment 0 bases; nucleotides outside the gene matches: 7. The CDR3 nucleotides are TGTGCCAGCAGCCGAATTAGCGGGAGAGACTCCTACAATGAGCAGTTCTTC. As protein: CASSRISGRDSYNEQFF.

V usage is TRBV6-5 and J usage is TRBJ1-5; 8 nucleotides align to TRBD1. J gave up 6 bases and V 7 bases, and 11 bases lay outside the gene matches. Germline CDR1 MNHEY, CDR2 SVGAGI. CDR3 size: 15 residues. The CDR3 loop reads CASTPGQGAVQPQHF. CDR3 nucleotides: TGTGCCAGCACCCCTGGGCAGGGGGCAGTTCAGCCCCAGCATTTT.

The chain combines TRBV5-4 with TRBJ2-7; 7 bases fit TRBD1. CDR3 length: 12 amino acids. Losses at the gene ends were 4 bases for V and 6 bases for J; bases not matched to a gene: 4. Germline V gene sequence: CDR1 SGHNT, CDR2 YYREEE (reference sequence). For the CDR3, the DNA is TGTGCCAGCAGCCCTACAGGGGTCGAGCAGTACTTC. Its protein product is CASSPTGVEQYF.

The chain links TRBV5-4 to TRBJ2-3, with 8 bases that match TRBD1. The V segment lost 5 bases and the J segment 4 bases; nucleotides outside the gene matches: 3. Looked up from germline, CDR1 is SGHNT and CDR2 is YYREEE (reference sequence). The length of the CDR3 is 13 residues. Here the CDR3 reads CASSWDRPDTQYF. Here the CDR3 DNA reads TGTGCCAGCAGTTGGGACAGGCCAGATACGCAGTATTTT.

The chain links TRBV19 to TRBJ1-5; a weak D match, TRBD1 (6 bases). V was pared by 3 bases and J by 7 bases, with 28 bases between. Germline V gene sequence: CDR1 LNHDA, CDR2 SQIVND (reference sequence). The CDR3 runs 19 residues. The CDR3 protein is CASSIVRDTRLVGKQPQHF. As DNA, the CDR3 is TGTGCCAGTAGTATCGTCCGGGACACTAGGCTGGTCGGAAAACAGCCCCAGCATTTT.

The chain is built from TRBV3-1 (or the pseudogene TRBV3-2) and TRBJ1-6; 8 bases match TRBD1. The CDR3 runs to 16 residues. Per germline, CDR1 LGHDT and CDR2 YNNKEL (reference sequence). Trimming took 4 bases from V and 7 from J; bases not matched to a gene: 9. The CDR3 nucleotides read TGTGCCAGCAGCCGAGACAGGGGAGCATCGAATTCACCCCTCCACTTT. Protein product: CASSRDRGASNSPLHF.